This T cell receptor (beta chain) emerged from a study of CD8+CD57+ T cells in acquired aplastic anemia. Looking at the study overall: DNA recovered from sorted CD4+ and CD8+ cells had a mean of 3.2 ug.

The TCR beta profiling, which covered VDJ combination and CDR3 sequence, was carried out using genomic DNA as the template. From the reads, TCRdb called clonotypes with MiXCR, one entry per CDR3 protein. Of 150,000 to 200,000 distinct CDR3 sequences in the sample, around 45% were seen once. The CDR3 covers 12 residues. The germline V gene encodes CDR1 LNHNV and CDR2 YYDKDF (reference sequence). With 4 bases removed from V and 7 bases from J, the gap between germline ends came to 9 bases. On this clonotype: This CDR3 is missing its conserved last phenylalanine or tryptophan, likely due to a read error.

This chain connects TRBV15 to TRBJ2-3; D unresolved. The clonotype comes from a human donor in good health. Input material: sorted CD4+, CD8+, or CD8+CD57+ T cells (not recorded which) from PBMCs. The CDR3 protein is CATSKLGNTQYL. CDR3 sequence (DNA): TGTGCCACCAGCAAATTGGGGAATACGCAGTATCTT.